This TCR beta chain originates from a study of radiation and T cells in renal cell carcinoma. Study overall: Nephrectomy followed 15 Gy stereotactic body radiation by 4 weeks.

The repertoire was sequenced with immunoSEQ multiplex PCR; TCRdb's copy has only in-frame clones and lacks some. The sample lists roughly 100,000 clones, roughly 90% occurring once. General study results and limits: From baseline, blood top tumor clonotypes peaked at 2 weeks post-radiation.

The ends lost 3 bases at V and 0 bases at J; junction bases unmatched: 3. This CDR3 has 15 residues. Germline-derived CDR1 and CDR2 are SNHLY and FYNNEI. Time point described: baseline pretreatment blood. Described treatment: 15 Gy SBRT to primary tumor, nephrectomy 4 weeks later. Concerning this clone itself: Its cognate antigen is unknown.

The sequence came from a man aged 45-65 years with renal cell carcinoma. J is TRBJ2-7 and V is TRBV2, with TRBD2 matching over 9 bases. Sequencing was performed on blood, taken from a patient whose treatment included radiotherapy and nephrectomy. The CDR3 coding sequence is TGTGCCAGCAGTGACTTTAGCGGGAGCTCCTACGAGCAGTACTTC. Translating gives CASSDFSGSSYEQYF.